The 30 T cell receptor beta chains given below trace back to one sample, sequenced in a study of T cell changes during pregnancy in multiple sclerosis. Measured with immunoSEQ multiplex PCR; TCRdb has only the in-frame clones, and not every one. The sample has 38,000 or so clones; more than 80% are singletons. Here the sequenced sample was CD4+ T cells from peripheral blood mononuclear cells, taken in the third trimester of pregnancy. The receptors come from a female donor with multiple sclerosis, enrolled in a pregnancy study.

The gene calls are TRBV28 and TRBJ1-4, with D maybe TRBD1 (6 bases). Trimming pared 6 bases from V and 7 bases from J, leaving 21 bases between. Germline values: CDR1 MDHEN, CDR2 SYDVKM. This CDR3 is 16 amino acids long. CDR3 amino acids: CASRFSGARGSEKLFF. The CDR3 region has the DNA TGTGCCAGCAGATTTTCAGGGGCGCGGGGGAGTGAAAAACTGTTTTTT.

J is TRBJ1-4 and V is TRBV19, with 7 bases aligning to TRBD1. Trimming took 4 bases from V and 8 from J; bases not matched to a gene: 10. The CDR3 is 15 amino acids. The germline CDR1 and CDR2 sequences are LNHDA and SQIVND (reference sequence). CDR3 in DNA: TGTGCCAGTAGTAAAAAGGGACAGAGTCCGGAAAAACTGTTTTTT. Amino acid sequence: CASSKKGQSPEKLFF.

This rearrangement joins TRBV5-5 to TRBJ2-7; 10 bases are shared with TRBD2. After removal of 1 base from V and 2 bases from J, the junction contained 0 bases not matched to a gene. The germline V gene has CDR1 SGHKS and CDR2 YYEKEE (reference sequence). CDR3 length: 14 amino acids. The CDR3 protein is CASSLTSGTYEQYF. Written as DNA, the CDR3 is TGTGCCAGCAGCTTGACTAGCGGGACCTACGAGCAGTACTTC.

The chain recombines TRBV2 with TRBJ1-2, with D perhaps matching TRBD1 (6 bases). Germline CDR1 SNHLY, CDR2 FYNNEI. Trimming cost V 6 bases and J 7 bases, with 18 bases left between them. This CDR3 spans 14 amino acids. The CDR3 bases are TGTGCCAGCAGGACCGCGGGGGGGGCGGGTGGCTACACCTTC. Encoded protein: CASRTAGGAGGYTF.

This clone was detected only once. J is TRBJ1-1 and V is TRBV9, with 7 bases matching TRBD1. The CDR3 is 13 residues long. J gave up 3 bases and V 5 bases, and 4 bases lay outside the gene matches. Germline V gene lookup returns CDR1 SGDLS and CDR2 YYNGEE. DNA for the CDR3: TGTGCCAGCAGTCTTGACAGGGACACTGAAGCTTTCTTT. Residues: CASSLDRDTEAFF. Drawing the rest from reference TRBV9 and TRBJ1-1, the complete variable domain is DSGVTQTPKHLITATGQRVTLRCSPRSGDLSVYWYQQSLDQGLQFLIQYYNGEERAKGNILERFSAQQFPDLHSELNLSSLELGDSALYFCASSLDRDTEAFFGQGTRLTVV.

CDR3 nucleotide sequence: TGTGCCAGCAGCGTAGGGGCCAGAGACGAGCAGTACTTC. Translated: CASSVGARDEQYF. The chain uses TRBV9 and TRBJ2-7; D unresolved. CDR3 length equals 13 residues. V was clipped by 0 bases and J by 5 bases, with 9 bases between them. Germline V lookup: CDR1 SGDLS, CDR2 YYNGEE.

The gene calls are TRBV9 and TRBJ2-7; D is possibly TRBD2 (6 bases). V lost 3 bases, J lost 6 bases, and 13 bases lay in between. The germline V gene encodes CDR1 SGDLS and CDR2 YYNGEE. The CDR3 is 13 residues long. The CDR3: CASSGQRGLEQYF. The CDR3 coding sequence is TGTGCCAGCAGCGGGCAAAGGGGACTCGAGCAGTACTTC.

This clone occurred once. The V gene is TRBV6-1, the J gene TRBJ2-7; TRBD2 matches at 7 bases. The germline gives CDR1 MNHNS, CDR2 SASEGT. V trimming: 5 bases; J trimming: 0 bases; junction bases outside the gene matches: 4. This CDR3 is built from 14 residues. CDR3 in amino acids: CASSSSGISYEQYF. CDR3 coding DNA: TGTGCCAGCAGTTCTAGCGGAATCTCCTACGAGCAGTACTTC.

The chain combines TRBV18 with TRBJ2-3; a weak D match, TRBD2 (5 bases). This CDR3 region has 16 residues. V was cut by 6 bases and J by 1 base, with 17 bases left in between. The germline V gene has CDR1 KGHSH and CDR2 LQKENI. CDR3 region: CASSPLSSSGTDTQYF. The CDR3 nucleotides are TGTGCCAGCTCCCCGCTCTCGAGTAGCGGCACAGATACGCAGTATTTT.

V and J are TRBV28 and TRBJ2-1; the match to TRBD2 covers 8 bases. Per germline, CDR1 MDHEN and CDR2 SYDVKM. The CDR3 is made up of 16 amino acids. J gave up 2 bases and V 2 bases, and 5 bases lay outside the gene matches. Written as DNA, the CDR3 is TGTGCCAGCAGTTTACGAGCGGGGGTAACCTACAATGAGCAGTTCTTC. Its translation: CASSLRAGVTYNEQFF.

On this clone itself: This CDR3 is also generated by other DNA sequences in the sample. The chain recombines TRBV28 with TRBJ1-2; 7 positions match TRBD1. The germline CDR1 and CDR2 sequences are MDHEN and SYDVKM. Trimming removed 6 bases from V and 2 bases from J; junction bases left unmatched: 6. This CDR3 comprises 14 residues. CDR3 region: CASSPPDRNYGYTF. CDR3 sequence (DNA): TGTGCCAGCAGCCCACCGGACAGGAACTATGGCTACACCTTC.

The V gene is TRBV5-5, the J gene TRBJ1-5; no definite D call. Germline CDR1 reads SGHKS; CDR2 reads YYEKEE (reference sequence). The V and J ends lost 0 bases and 3 bases respectively, with 7 bases between them. The CDR3 runs to 14 residues. CDR3 sequence reads: CASSLELINQPQHF. The CDR3 bases are TGTGCCAGCAGCTTGGAGCTGATCAATCAGCCCCAGCATTTT.

This CDR3 reads CATSRDLRTDYGYTF. In DNA form, the CDR3 reads TGTGCCACCAGCAGAGATCTTAGGACAGACTATGGCTACACCTTC. V usage is TRBV15 and J usage is TRBJ1-2, with D possibly TRBD1 on 6 matching bases. The V end lost 0 bases, the J end lost 3 bases, and 11 bases lay between the germline ends. Germline V gene sequence: CDR1 LNHNV, CDR2 YYDKDF (reference sequence). This CDR3 region has 15 residues.

The chain combines TRBV6-1 with TRBJ1-1, with 9 bases lining up with TRBD1. J was trimmed by 4 bases and V by 6 bases; bases with no gene match: 9. Germline lookup yields CDR1 MNHNS and CDR2 SASEGT. CDR3 length: 15 amino acids. The CDR3 coding sequence is TGTGCCAGCAGGGACACAGGGGGCCTATCCACTGAAGCTTTCTTT. Protein product: CASRDTGGLSTEAFF.

The rearrangement uses TRBV2 and TRBJ2-3, with 9 bases lining up with TRBD2. CDR1 SNHLY and CDR2 FYNNEI come from the germline V gene. The CDR3 totals 15 residues. V lost 3 bases and J lost 2; bases outside the gene matches: 3. The CDR3 coding sequence is TGTGCCAGCAGTGAGCCTAGCGGGACCACAGATACGCAGTATTTT. This translates into CASSEPSGTTDTQYF.

The gene calls are TRBV18 and TRBJ2-2, with 7 nucleotides matching TRBD1. The CDR3 covers 16 residues. Germline trimming cut 4 bases from V and 0 bases from J; bases unmatched to any gene: 5. Germline CDR1 KGHSH, CDR2 LQKENI. DNA for the CDR3: TGTGCCAGCTCACTGTGGGACAGCTCGAACACCGGGGAGCTGTTTTTT. It specifies CASSLWDSSNTGELFF.

This clone was seen once. The chain recombines TRBV30 with TRBJ2-7; 7 nucleotides align to TRBD2. J gave up 2 bases and V 1 base, and 5 bases lay outside the gene matches. Per germline, CDR1 GTSNPN and CDR2 SVGIG (reference sequence). The CDR3 covers 14 residues. CDR3 sequence reads: CAWSGSGLPYEQYF. In nucleotides, the CDR3 is TGTGCCTGGAGTGGGTCGGGACTACCCTACGAGCAGTACTTC.

V usage is TRBV7-9 and J usage is TRBJ2-1; the D gene is possibly TRBD1 (6 bases). Germline V gene lookup returns CDR1 SEHNR and CDR2 FQNEAQ (reference sequence). The ends were cut back, 2 bases at V and 2 bases at J, with 16 bases in the middle. This CDR3 has 17 residues. Written as DNA, the CDR3 is TGTGCCAGCAGCTTATTGTGGGGCAGGGACACCTACAATGAGCAGTTCTTC. This sequence encodes CASSLLWGRDTYNEQFF.

The CDR3 sequence is CASPPGTSGRTKSYNEQFF. The DNA for the CDR3 is TGTGCCAGCCCCCCCGGGACTAGCGGGAGGACCAAATCCTACAATGAGCAGTTCTTC. The rearrangement joins TRBV28 to TRBJ2-1; 15 bases are shared with TRBD2. From germline, CDR1 is MDHEN and CDR2 SYDVKM. The V gene end was trimmed by 8 bases and the J gene end by 1 base; junction bases not matched to a gene: 12. The CDR3 has 19 amino acids. The whole variable domain, remainder taken from reference TRBV28 and TRBJ2-1, is DVKVTQSSRYLVKRTGEKVFLECVQDMDHENMFWYRQDPGLGLRLIYFSYDVKMKEKGDIPEGYSVSREKKERFSLILESASTNQTSMYLCASPPGTSGRTKSYNEQFFGPGTRLTVL.

This chain connects TRBV5-1 to TRBJ1-1; 10 bases map to TRBD1. The CDR3 has 17 amino acids. The germline V gene encodes CDR1 SGHRS and CDR2 YFSETQ. J lost 3 bases, V lost 3 bases, and 11 bases had no gene match. The CDR3 loop reads CASSYLPGQGRDTEAFF. CDR3 nucleotides: TGCGCCAGCAGCTACCTCCCGGGACAGGGGCGGGACACTGAAGCTTTCTTT. Based on the CDR3 plus reference TRBV5-1 and TRBJ1-1, the full variable domain is KAGVTQTPRYLIKTRGQQVTLSCSPISGHRSVSWYQQTPGQGLQFLFEYFSETQRNKGNFPGRFSGRQFSNSRSEMNVSTLELGDSALYLCASSYLPGQGRDTEAFFGQGTRLTVV.

The J gene is TRBJ1-4, the V gene TRBV11-2; D is uncertain. The CDR3 totals 16 residues. V lost 6 bases and J lost 0, with 14 bases in between. Germline-derived CDR1 and CDR2 are SGHAT and FQNNGV. CDR3 amino acids: CASRPREDSTNEKLFF. The CDR3 DNA reads TGTGCCAGCAGACCCCGGGAGGACTCAACTAATGAAAAACTGTTTTTT.

Here the CDR3 reads CASSPPGQVEGLRTPPSELFF. CDR3 in DNA: TGTGCCAGCTCACCTCCGGGACAGGTGGAGGGCCTGAGAACACCCCCTTCGGAGCTGTTTTTT. V gene TRBV18 combines with J gene TRBJ2-2, with 8 nucleotides matching TRBD1. CDR1 is KGHSH and CDR2 is LQKENI in the germline V gene. The CDR3 consists of 21 residues. V lost 3 bases to trimming and J lost 10 bases; unmatched junction nucleotides: 28. Full variable domain (remainder filled in from reference TRBV18 and TRBJ2-2): NAGVMQNPRHLVRRRGQEARLRCSPMKGHSHVYWYRQLPEEGLKFMVYLQKENIIDESGMPKERFSAEFPKEGPSILRIQQVVRGDSAAYFCASSPPGQVEGLRTPPSELFFGEGSRLTVL.

This clone was counted only a few times. The rearrangement links TRBV6-5 to TRBJ2-7; the D gene is possibly TRBD2 (6 bases). The CDR3 totals 12 residues. The V end was cut by 6 bases, the J end by 6 bases, with 12 bases between. Germline V CDR1 and CDR2: MNHEY, SVGAGI. CDR3 residues: CASSLYGGEQYF. The CDR3 coding sequence is TGTGCCAGCAGCCTGTACGGGGGCGAGCAGTACTTC.

This clone was seen a single time. The chain combines TRBV7-9 with TRBJ1-6; 8 positions agree with TRBD1. This CDR3 comprises 14 residues. V dropped 5 bases and J dropped 7; count of bases not matched to a gene: 4. Germline assignment: CDR1 SEHNR and CDR2 FQNEAQ (reference sequence). CDR3 coding DNA: TGTGCCAGCAGCCGAGGACAGGGAAATTCACCCCTCCACTTT. Amino acid sequence: CASSRGQGNSPLHF.

In nucleotides, the CDR3 is TGTGCCAGCAGTGAAGCGCCGCTTCGACAGGGGGCGGACGAGCAGTACTTC. Protein: CASSEAPLRQGADEQYF. The chain has TRBV6-1 and TRBJ2-7, with 10 nucleotides matching TRBD1. Germline V gene data show CDR1 as MNHNS and CDR2 as SASEGT. The trim removed 0 bases at V and 5 bases at J, leaving 10 bases unmatched. This CDR3 contains 17 residues.

The chain combines TRBV28 with TRBJ1-1, with D maybe TRBD1 (5 bases). The CDR3 is made up of 14 amino acids. Germline-derived CDR1 and CDR2 are MDHEN and SYDVKM. V was shortened by 6 bases and J by 4 bases, with 15 bases between the two germline ends. The chain's CDR3 is CASSPPGLGTEAFF. The CDR3 DNA follows: TGTGCCAGCAGCCCCCCAGGGCTCGGCACTGAAGCTTTCTTT.

The CDR3 DNA reads TGTGCCAGCACCCAACAGACAGTGGGGTACGAGCAGTACTTC. Translated: CASTQQTVGYEQYF. The V and J genes are TRBV11-2 and TRBJ2-7, with D tentatively TRBD1 (5 bases). This CDR3 region has 14 residues. Per the germline V gene, CDR1 is SGHAT and CDR2 is FQNNGV. Trimming left V 7 bases short and J 4 bases short, with 17 bases between.

This rearrangement joins TRBV28 to TRBJ2-7, with TRBD2 identical over 15 bases. The CDR3 is 15 amino acids. The ends lost 6 bases at V and 5 bases at J; junction bases unmatched: 5. Germline CDR1 reads MDHEN; CDR2 reads SYDVKM. CDR3 in amino acids: CASRGGLAGGHEQYF. The CDR3 nucleotides are TGTGCCAGCAGAGGAGGACTAGCGGGAGGGCACGAGCAGTACTTC.

This chain's CDR3 is CASSGTTYEQYF. As DNA, the CDR3 is TGCGCCAGCAGCGGGACTACCTACGAGCAGTACTTC. The rearrangement uses TRBV5-1 and TRBJ2-7, with TRBD2 matching 7 bases. Germline CDR1 SGHRS, CDR2 YFSETQ. Germline trimming cut 4 bases from V and 2 bases from J; bases unmatched to any gene: 0. The length of the CDR3 is 12 residues. The whole variable domain, remainder taken from reference TRBV5-1 and TRBJ2-7, is KAGVTQTPRYLIKTRGQQVTLSCSPISGHRSVSWYQQTPGQGLQFLFEYFSETQRNKGNFPGRFSGRQFSNSRSEMNVSTLELGDSALYLCASSGTTYEQYFGPGTRLTVT.

The rearrangement links TRBV4-1 to TRBJ1-2; D unresolved. The CDR3 is made up of 15 amino acids. V lost 1 base and J lost 4, with 13 bases in between. The germline CDR1 and CDR2 sequences are MGHRA and YSYEKL. CDR3 in DNA: TGCGCCAGCAGCCAAGGACACCAGGCTTCCTATGGCTACACCTTC. Translation gives CASSQGHQASYGYTF.